Each of the 3 T cell receptor beta chains below was sequenced from the same sample in a study of identical twins. TCRdb re-analysed the 5' RACE reads in MiXCR, keeping a single row per CDR3 protein. The sample records more than 1.5 million distinct CDR3 sequences, around a third being singletons. The specimen sequenced was cord blood. These receptor sequences come from a newborn girl in good health.

This clonotype has more than one count but fewer than ten. The rearrangement uses TRBV6-5 and TRBJ1-2; unclear D gene. The CDR3 length is 13 residues. Germline assignment: CDR1 MNHEY and CDR2 SVGAGI. V was pared by 0 bases and J by 6 bases, with 8 bases between. CDR3 protein: CASSYSIWDGYTF. The CDR3 DNA follows: TGTGCCAGCAGTTACTCGATTTGGGATGGCTACACCTTC.

Note on this clonotype: The CDR3 ends on some other residue instead of the conserved phenylalanine or tryptophan, so this is likely a read error. The CDR3 region is CSVEGSGTSRRFSYNEQFV. In DNA form, the CDR3 reads TGCAGCGTTGAAGGATCCGGGACTAGCCGGAGATTCTCCTACAATGAGCAGTTCGTC. This rearrangement joins TRBV29-1 to TRBJ2-1, with 9 bases that match TRBD2. Per germline, CDR1 SQVTM and CDR2 ANQGSEA. There are 19 residues in the CDR3. V dropped 1 base and J dropped 0; count of bases not matched to a gene: 13.

Ten or more counts support this clonotype. The chain combines TRBV27 with TRBJ2-7, with TRBD1 matching 8 bases. The CDR3 covers 17 residues. Germline assignment: CDR1 MNHEY and CDR2 SMNVEV (reference sequence). Losses at the gene ends were 2 bases for V and 3 bases for J; bases not matched to a gene: 12. CDR3 sequence reads: CASSLQSGTGVFYEQYF. CDR3 DNA sequence: TGTGCCAGCAGTTTACAATCCGGGACAGGAGTGTTCTACGAGCAGTACTTC.